The source of this T cell receptor (beta chain) is a study of T-cell memory formation after mild COVID-19. TCRdb passed the 5' RACE reads through MiXCR, listing each CDR3 protein once. Of 350,000 or so distinct CDR3 sequences detected, roughly 13% appear once; the ten largest clones hold 20% to 25%. The study's findings and limits: Cross-reactive memory seemingly joined, as some responding clones were found in pre-infection memory.

Note on this clonotype: Its antigen remains unidentified.

Sequenced: PBMCs or a T cell subset sorted from them (not recorded which). The TCR was taken from a man younger than 35 who had mild COVID-19 (a few samples of this study predate the infection). Cell type and time point are not known.

Here the CDR3 reads CASSVAGDAYNEQFF. Written as DNA, the CDR3 is TGTGCCAGCAGCGTAGCTGGGGACGCCTACAATGAGCAGTTCTTC. The chain employs TRBV9 and TRBJ2-1; D assignment may be TRBD1 or TRBD2 (5 bases each). The V and J ends lost 0 bases and 2 bases respectively, with 9 bases between them. The length of the CDR3 is 15 residues. Looked up from germline, CDR1 is SGDLS and CDR2 is YYNGEE.